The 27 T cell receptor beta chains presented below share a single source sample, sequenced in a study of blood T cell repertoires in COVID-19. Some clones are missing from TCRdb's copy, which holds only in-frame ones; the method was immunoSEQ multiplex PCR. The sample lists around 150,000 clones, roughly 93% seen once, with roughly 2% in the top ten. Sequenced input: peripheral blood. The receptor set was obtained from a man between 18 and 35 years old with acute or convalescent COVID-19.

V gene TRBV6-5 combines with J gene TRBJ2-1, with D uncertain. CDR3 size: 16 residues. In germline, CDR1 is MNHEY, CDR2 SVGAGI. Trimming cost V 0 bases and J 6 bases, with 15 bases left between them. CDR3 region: CASSYSYSPGGNEQFF. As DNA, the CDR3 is TGTGCCAGCAGTTACTCTTACAGCCCTGGTGGCAATGAGCAGTTCTTC.

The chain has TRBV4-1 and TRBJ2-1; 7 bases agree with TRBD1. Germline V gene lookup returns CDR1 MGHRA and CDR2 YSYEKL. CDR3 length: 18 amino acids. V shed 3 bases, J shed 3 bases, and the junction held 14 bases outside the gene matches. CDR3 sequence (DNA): TGCGCCAGCAGCCACCCAGGGATAAAGGGGGCGGACTACAATGAGCAGTTCTTC. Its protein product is CASSHPGIKGADYNEQFF.

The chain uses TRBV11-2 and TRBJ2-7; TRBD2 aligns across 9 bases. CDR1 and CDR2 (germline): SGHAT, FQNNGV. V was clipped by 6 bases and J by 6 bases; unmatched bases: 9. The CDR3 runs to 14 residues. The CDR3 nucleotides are TGTGCCAGCAGGTCCGTTAGCGGGAGATCCGAGCAGTACTTC. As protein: CASRSVSGRSEQYF.

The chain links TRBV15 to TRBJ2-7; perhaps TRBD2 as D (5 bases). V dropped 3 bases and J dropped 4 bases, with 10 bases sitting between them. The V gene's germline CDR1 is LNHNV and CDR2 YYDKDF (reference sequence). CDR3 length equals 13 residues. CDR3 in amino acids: CATSRSRGYEQYF. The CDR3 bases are TGTGCCACCAGCAGGTCACGGGGTTACGAGCAGTACTTC.

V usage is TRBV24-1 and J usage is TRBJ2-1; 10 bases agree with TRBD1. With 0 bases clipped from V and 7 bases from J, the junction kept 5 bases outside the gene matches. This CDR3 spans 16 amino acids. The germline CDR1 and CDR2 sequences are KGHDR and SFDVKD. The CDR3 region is CATSDLGTGDGNEQFF. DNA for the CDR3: TGTGCCACCAGTGATTTGGGGACAGGGGATGGAAATGAGCAGTTCTTC.

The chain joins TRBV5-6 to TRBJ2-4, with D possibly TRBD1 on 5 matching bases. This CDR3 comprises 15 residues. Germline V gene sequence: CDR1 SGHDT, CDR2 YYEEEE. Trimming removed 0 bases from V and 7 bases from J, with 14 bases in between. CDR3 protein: CASSLVGADNNIQYF. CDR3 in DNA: TGTGCCAGCAGCTTGGTAGGGGCAGACAATAACATTCAGTACTTC.

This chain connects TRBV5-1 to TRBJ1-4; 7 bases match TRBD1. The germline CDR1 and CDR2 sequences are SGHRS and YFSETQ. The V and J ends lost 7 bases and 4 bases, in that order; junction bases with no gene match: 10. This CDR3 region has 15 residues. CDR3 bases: TGCGCCAGCGGGCCTACAGGGGACCTTAATGAAAAACTGTTTTTT. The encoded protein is CASGPTGDLNEKLFF.

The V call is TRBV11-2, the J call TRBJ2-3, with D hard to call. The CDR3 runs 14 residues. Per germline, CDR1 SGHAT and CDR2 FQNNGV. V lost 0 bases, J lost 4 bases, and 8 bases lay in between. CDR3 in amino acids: CASSLDGIADTQYF. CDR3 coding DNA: TGTGCCAGCAGCTTAGATGGCATTGCAGATACGCAGTATTTT. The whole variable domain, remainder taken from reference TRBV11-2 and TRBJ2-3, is EAGVAQSPRYKIIEKRQSVAFWCNPISGHATLYWYQQILGQGPKLLIQFQNNGVVDDSQLPKDRFSAERLKGVDSTLKIQPAKLEDSAVYLCASSLDGIADTQYFGPGTRLTVL.

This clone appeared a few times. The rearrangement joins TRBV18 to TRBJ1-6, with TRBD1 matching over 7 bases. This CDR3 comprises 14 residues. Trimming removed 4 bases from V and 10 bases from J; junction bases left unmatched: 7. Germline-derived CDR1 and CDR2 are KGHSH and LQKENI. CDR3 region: CASSRDQGDSPLHF. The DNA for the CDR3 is TGTGCCAGCTCACGGGACCAGGGGGACTCACCCCTCCACTTT.

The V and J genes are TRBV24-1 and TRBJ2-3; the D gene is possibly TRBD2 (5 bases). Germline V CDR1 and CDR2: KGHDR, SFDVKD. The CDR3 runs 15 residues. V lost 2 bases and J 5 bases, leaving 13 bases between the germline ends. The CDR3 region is CATSDSQLGQDTQYF. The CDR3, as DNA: TGTGCCACCAGTGATTCGCAACTAGGTCAAGATACGCAGTATTTT.

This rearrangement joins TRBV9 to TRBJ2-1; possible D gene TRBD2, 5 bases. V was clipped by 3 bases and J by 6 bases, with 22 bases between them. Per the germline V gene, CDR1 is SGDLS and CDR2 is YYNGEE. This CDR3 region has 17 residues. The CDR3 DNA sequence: TGTGCCAGCAGCGCTCGGCCCGGACTCCCGTACGGCAATGAGCAGTTCTTC. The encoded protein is CASSARPGLPYGNEQFF.

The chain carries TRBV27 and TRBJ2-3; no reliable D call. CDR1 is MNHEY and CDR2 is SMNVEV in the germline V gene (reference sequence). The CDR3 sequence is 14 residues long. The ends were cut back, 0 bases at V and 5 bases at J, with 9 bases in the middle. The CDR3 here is CASSLSPGLDTQYF. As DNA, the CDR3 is TGTGCCAGCAGTTTATCCCCTGGCCTAGATACGCAGTATTTT.

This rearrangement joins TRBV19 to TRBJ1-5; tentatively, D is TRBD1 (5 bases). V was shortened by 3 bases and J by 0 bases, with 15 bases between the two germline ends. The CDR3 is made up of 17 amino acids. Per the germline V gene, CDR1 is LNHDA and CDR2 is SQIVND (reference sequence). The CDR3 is CASSIHIREVSNQPQHF. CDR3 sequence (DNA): TGTGCCAGTAGTATTCATATCAGGGAGGTTAGCAATCAGCCCCAGCATTTT.

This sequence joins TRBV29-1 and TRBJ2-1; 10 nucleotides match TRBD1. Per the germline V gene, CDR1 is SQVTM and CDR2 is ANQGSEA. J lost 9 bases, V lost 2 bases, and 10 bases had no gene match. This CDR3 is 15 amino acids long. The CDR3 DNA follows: TGCAGCGTTGAATTGGACAGGGGGACCCAAAGTGAGCAGTTCTTC. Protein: CSVELDRGTQSEQFF.

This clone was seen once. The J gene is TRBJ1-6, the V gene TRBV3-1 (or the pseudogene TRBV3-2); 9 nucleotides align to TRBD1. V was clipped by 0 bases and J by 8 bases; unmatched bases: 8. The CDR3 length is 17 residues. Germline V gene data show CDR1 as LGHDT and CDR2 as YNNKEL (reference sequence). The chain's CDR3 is CASSQDLWGQGDSPLHF. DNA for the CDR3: TGTGCCAGCAGCCAAGATCTATGGGGACAGGGCGATTCACCCCTCCACTTT.

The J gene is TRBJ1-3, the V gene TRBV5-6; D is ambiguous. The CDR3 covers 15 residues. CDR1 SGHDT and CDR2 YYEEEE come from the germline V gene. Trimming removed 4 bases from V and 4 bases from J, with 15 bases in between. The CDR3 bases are TGTGCCAGCAGCGGCACTGACACGGCCGGAAACACCATATATTTT. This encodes CASSGTDTAGNTIYF.

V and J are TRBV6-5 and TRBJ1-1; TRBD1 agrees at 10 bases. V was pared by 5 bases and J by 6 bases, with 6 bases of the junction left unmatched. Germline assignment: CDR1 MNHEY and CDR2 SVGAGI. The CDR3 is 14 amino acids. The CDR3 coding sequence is TGTGCCAGCAGTATACCGGGACAGGGGTCTGAAGCTTTCTTT. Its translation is CASSIPGQGSEAFF.

CDR3 nucleotides: TGTGCCTGGAGGGAGGTGCCCCGGAAGGGCTACACCTTC. Translated, it gives CAWREVPRKGYTF. The chain combines TRBV30 with TRBJ1-2; D remains unclear. The CDR3 length is 13 residues. Deletions cut 3 bases from V and 8 bases from J, with 16 bases between. Per the germline V gene, CDR1 is GTSNPN and CDR2 is SVGIG (reference sequence).

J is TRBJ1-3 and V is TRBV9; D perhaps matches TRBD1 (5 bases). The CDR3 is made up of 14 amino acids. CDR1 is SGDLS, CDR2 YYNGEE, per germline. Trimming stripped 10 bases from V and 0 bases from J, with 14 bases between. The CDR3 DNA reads TGTGCCTCCAGAGCAGACAGCTCTGGAAACACCATATATTTT. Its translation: CASRADSSGNTIYF.

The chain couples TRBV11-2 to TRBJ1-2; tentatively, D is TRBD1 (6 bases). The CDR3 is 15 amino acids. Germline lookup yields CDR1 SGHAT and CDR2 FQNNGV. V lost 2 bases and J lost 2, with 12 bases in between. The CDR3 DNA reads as TGTGCCAGCAGCTTAAACGCCAGGGGAAACTATGGCTACACCTTC. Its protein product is CASSLNARGNYGYTF.

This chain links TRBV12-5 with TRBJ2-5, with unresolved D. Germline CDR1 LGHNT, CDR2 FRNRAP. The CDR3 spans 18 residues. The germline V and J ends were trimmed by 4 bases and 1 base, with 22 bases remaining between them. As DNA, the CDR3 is TGTGCTAGTGGTTCGGTTCTTCATCCTGACATATTCCAAGAGACCCAGTACTTC. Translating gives CASGSVLHPDIFQETQYF.

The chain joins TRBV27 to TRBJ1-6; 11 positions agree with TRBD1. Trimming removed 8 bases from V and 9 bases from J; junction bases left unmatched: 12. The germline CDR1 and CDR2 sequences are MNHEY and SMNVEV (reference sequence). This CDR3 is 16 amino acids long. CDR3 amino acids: CASGPGTGTGGSPLHF. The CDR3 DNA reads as TGTGCCAGCGGACCTGGGACCGGGACAGGGGGTTCACCCCTCCACTTT.

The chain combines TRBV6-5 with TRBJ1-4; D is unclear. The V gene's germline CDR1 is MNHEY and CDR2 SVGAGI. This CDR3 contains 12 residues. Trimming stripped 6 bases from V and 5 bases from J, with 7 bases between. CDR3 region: CASRRENEKLFF. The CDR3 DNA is TGTGCCAGCAGACGGGAAAATGAAAAACTGTTTTTT.

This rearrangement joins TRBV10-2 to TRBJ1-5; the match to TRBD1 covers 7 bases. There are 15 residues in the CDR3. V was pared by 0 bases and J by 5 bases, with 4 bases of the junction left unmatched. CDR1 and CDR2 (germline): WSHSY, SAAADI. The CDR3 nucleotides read TGCGCCAGCAGTGAGTCCGGGACAGCTCATCAGCCCCAGCATTTT. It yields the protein CASSESGTAHQPQHF.

The CDR3 here is CASSHPRQGVIDEQFF. The CDR3 bases are TGCGCCAGCAGCCACCCCAGACAGGGAGTTATCGATGAGCAGTTCTTC. This chain joins TRBV4-1 and TRBJ2-1, with TRBD1 matching 7 bases. The CDR3 sequence is 16 residues long. Per the germline V gene, CDR1 is MGHRA and CDR2 is YSYEKL. V shed 3 bases, J shed 8 bases, and the junction held 13 bases outside the gene matches.

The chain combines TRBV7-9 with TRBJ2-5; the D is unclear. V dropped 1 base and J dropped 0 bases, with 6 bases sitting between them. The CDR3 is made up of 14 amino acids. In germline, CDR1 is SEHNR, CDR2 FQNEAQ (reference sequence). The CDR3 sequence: CASSLGGNQETQYF. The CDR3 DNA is TGTGCCAGCAGCTTAGGAGGCAACCAAGAGACCCAGTACTTC.

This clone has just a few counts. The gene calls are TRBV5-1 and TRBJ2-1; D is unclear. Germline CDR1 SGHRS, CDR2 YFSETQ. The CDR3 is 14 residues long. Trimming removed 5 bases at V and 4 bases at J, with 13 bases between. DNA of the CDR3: TGCGCCAGCAGAACAATCCCAGAATACAATGAGCAGTTCTTC. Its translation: CASRTIPEYNEQFF.